These 19 T cell receptor beta chains came from one sample sequenced in a study of a mutant IDH1 vaccine in newly diagnosed glioma (dated by TCRdb to about 2021). Libraries were constructed by the immunoSEQ multiplex PCR assay. In its TCRdb copy, this immuneACCESS table keeps in-frame sequences only and misses some clones. Where compared with another copy, unresolved V genes explain less than half of these, and the others have no known cause. A total of tens of thousands of clones appear in this sample, around 90% of them only once. Of the sample, roughly 2% falls within the top ten clones. Their specific antigens are unknown. Read against the paper, the sample's time point label means: week 35, safety follow-up. Every vaccine dose consisted of 300 ug of a 20-mer mutant IDH1 peptide in Montanide, administered subcutaneously together with topical imiquimod. The sample here was PBMCs, taken from a glioma patient whose treatment included an IDH1 peptide vaccine. Source of these receptors: a man aged 30-40 years with glioma.

This clone came up once. The rearrangement links TRBV28 to TRBJ1-5, with D perhaps matching TRBD1 (5 bases). Trimming left V 3 bases short and J 3 bases short, with 9 bases between. The CDR3 totals 14 residues. The germline CDR1 and CDR2 sequences are MDHEN and SYDVKM. The CDR3 DNA reads TGTGCCAGCAGTTTCCGACAGCCCAATCAGCCCCAGCATTTT. The encoded protein is CASSFRQPNQPQHF. Using reference TRBV28 and TRBJ1-5 for the parts outside the CDR3, the full variable domain is DVKVTQSSRYLVKRTGEKVFLECVQDMDHENMFWYRQDPGLGLRLIYFSYDVKMKEKGDIPEGYSVSREKKERFSLILESASTNQTSMYLCASSFRQPNQPQHFGDGTRLSIL.

In DNA, the CDR3 is TGTGCCAGCAGCCTAGACCCGGGACAGGGAGAGCCCCAGCATTTT. This sequence encodes CASSLDPGQGEPQHF. The chain employs TRBV4-2 and TRBJ1-5; 9 nucleotides agree with TRBD1. The germline CDR1 and CDR2 sequences are LGHNA and YNFKEQ. The CDR3 extends over 15 amino acids. V shed 4 bases and J 8 bases; nucleotides not matched to a gene: 9.

This chain joins TRBV2 and TRBJ2-7; D ambiguous. V lost 4 bases to trimming and J lost 4 bases, with 11 bases between them. Germline CDR1 reads SNHLY; CDR2 reads FYNNEI. The CDR3 is made up of 13 amino acids. In nucleotides, the CDR3 is TGTGCCAGCAGTGGTGGTAGTGTGTACGAGCAGTACTTC. As protein: CASSGGSVYEQYF.

The CDR3 loop reads CASKGFGVNTEAFF. CDR3 nucleotides: TGTGCCAGCAAAGGTTTTGGGGTGAACACTGAAGCTTTCTTT. The J gene is TRBJ1-1, the V gene TRBV7-2, with D hard to call. The CDR3 spans 14 residues. From germline, CDR1 is SGHTA and CDR2 FQGNSA. Between the trimmed V and J ends, which lost 7 bases and 0 bases, there was a span of 12 bases.

V usage is TRBV28 and J usage is TRBJ1-1, with no clear D. The CDR3 sequence is 15 residues long. V dropped 5 bases and J dropped 1 base, with 14 bases sitting between them. Germline values: CDR1 MDHEN, CDR2 SYDVKM. The CDR3 DNA follows: TGTGCCAGCAGTCCAACGTCAAGCGGGAACACTGAAGCTTTCTTT. Translating it yields CASSPTSSGNTEAFF.

The rearrangement joins TRBV10-2 to TRBJ2-7; D may be TRBD2 (6 bases). The CDR3 loop spans 14 amino acids. CDR1 and CDR2 (germline): WSHSY, SAAADI. V shed 8 bases and J shed 0 bases, with 14 bases lying between them. The CDR3 DNA follows: TGCGCCAGCGCTAAAGCGGGCACCTCCTACGAGCAGTACTTC. Translated: CASAKAGTSYEQYF.

V and J are TRBV5-4 and TRBJ1-4; TRBD1 might be the D (5 bases). Trimming removed 4 bases at V and 3 bases at J, with 13 bases between. The CDR3 contains 15 residues. Germline-derived CDR1 and CDR2 are SGHNT and YYREEE (reference sequence). The CDR3: CASSEDPGPNEKLFF. The CDR3 nucleotides read TGTGCCAGCAGCGAAGATCCGGGGCCTAATGAAAAACTGTTTTTT.

The genes are TRBV6-1 and TRBJ2-3; D gene unclear. Trimming removed 6 bases from V and 6 bases from J, with 7 bases in between. The CDR3 spans 11 residues. Germline lookup yields CDR1 MNHNS and CDR2 SASEGT. The CDR3 DNA reads as TGTGCCAGCAGACAACAGGATACGCAGTATTTT. Its translation: CASRQQDTQYF.

This clone was observed a single time. The chain uses TRBV15 and TRBJ1-2; D gene ambiguous. This CDR3 comprises 16 residues. Germline V gives CDR1 LNHNV, CDR2 YYDKDF (reference sequence). Trimming removed 0 bases from V and 2 bases from J, with 13 bases in between. This CDR3 reads CATSRDREYLNYGYTF. In DNA, the CDR3 is TGTGCCACCAGCAGAGATCGAGAGTACCTAAACTATGGCTACACCTTC.

This clone was found once. This rearrangement joins TRBV6-5 to TRBJ2-1, with D maybe TRBD1 (5 bases). The germline V gene has CDR1 MNHEY and CDR2 SVGAGI. The CDR3 is 15 residues long. Trimming cost V 6 bases and J 7 bases, with 19 bases left between them. CDR3 DNA sequence: TGTGCCAGCAGCTCTTTTGGAAGGACATCGAATGAGCAGTTCTTC. Amino acid sequence: CASSSFGRTSNEQFF.

The V gene is TRBV28, the J gene TRBJ2-1; 11 bases line up with TRBD2. The V gene's germline CDR1 is MDHEN and CDR2 SYDVKM. Unmatched junction bases numbered 8, after V lost 6 bases and J lost 7 bases. The CDR3 consists of 15 residues. CDR3 loop: CASRTPSGGRNEQFF. CDR3 DNA sequence: TGTGCCAGCAGAACCCCTAGCGGGGGGCGGAATGAGCAGTTCTTC.

V and J are TRBV28 and TRBJ1-5, with unresolved D. The V gene's germline CDR1 is MDHEN and CDR2 SYDVKM. Trimming removed 7 bases from V and 5 bases from J, with 9 bases in between. The CDR3 loop spans 12 amino acids. The CDR3 reads CASTYSHQPQHF. The CDR3 nucleotides read TGTGCCAGCACCTACTCCCATCAGCCCCAGCATTTT.

The V call is TRBV5-1, the J call TRBJ1-1, with no clear D. Germline V CDR1 and CDR2: SGHRS, YFSETQ. V dropped 0 bases and J dropped 1 base, with 10 bases sitting between them. The CDR3 runs to 15 residues. Written as DNA, the CDR3 is TGCGCCAGCAGCTTGGCCAGTTGGGAGAACACTGAAGCTTTCTTT. Protein sequence: CASSLASWENTEAFF.

The V and J genes are TRBV29-1 and TRBJ2-4; 9 bases map to TRBD2. The junction had 9 bases not matched to a gene; V was cut back by 7 bases and J by 5 bases. CDR3 length: 14 amino acids. Germline CDR1 is SQVTM and CDR2 is ANQGSEA. The CDR3 sequence: CSGAAGGSQNIQYF. In DNA, the CDR3 is TGCAGCGGGGCCGCGGGGGGGTCCCAAAACATTCAGTACTTC.

The chain recombines TRBV7-2 with TRBJ1-5; 7 nucleotides match TRBD1. The ends lost 5 bases at V and 2 bases at J; junction bases unmatched: 6. CDR3 size: 15 residues. Germline CDR1 is SGHTA and CDR2 is FQGNSA. The CDR3 region is CASSTQGPGNQPQHF. CDR3 sequence (DNA): TGTGCCAGCAGCACACAGGGGCCTGGCAATCAGCCCCAGCATTTT.

The V and J genes are TRBV19 and TRBJ1-1; no clear D gene. The CDR3 loop spans 13 amino acids. The V gene's germline CDR1 is LNHDA and CDR2 SQIVND (reference sequence). Trimming took 4 bases from V and 11 from J, leaving 17 bases between them. The CDR3 protein is CASSTGSYVTAFF. The CDR3 nucleotides are TGTGCCAGTAGTACGGGGAGCTACGTCACGGCTTTCTTT.

The V and J genes are TRBV6-6 and TRBJ1-5; D uncertain. The CDR3 covers 13 residues. The V end lost 0 bases, the J end lost 5 bases, and 5 bases lay between the germline ends. Germline CDR1 MNHNY, CDR2 SVGAGI (reference sequence). The DNA for the CDR3 is TGTGCCAGCAGTTACTCGTCTGATCAGCCCCAGCATTTT. Residues: CASSYSSDQPQHF.

The chain is built from TRBV6-6 and TRBJ2-1; TRBD1 or TRBD2 may be the D gene (5 bases each). The CDR3 has 15 residues. Germline loops: CDR1 MNHNY, CDR2 SVGAGI (reference sequence). Trimming pared 3 bases from V and 5 bases from J, leaving 14 bases between. The chain's CDR3 is CASSYNVGENNEQFF. In nucleotides, the CDR3 is TGTGCCAGCAGTTATAATGTGGGGGAGAACAATGAGCAGTTCTTC.

The gene calls are TRBV30 and TRBJ2-3; D gene unclear. The CDR3 sequence is 16 residues long. The V gene lost 5 bases and the J gene lost 1 base, with 19 bases spanning the gap. Germline assignment: CDR1 GTSNPN and CDR2 SVGIG (reference sequence). The CDR3 region has the DNA TGTGCCTGGTCCGTGGGCGAATTCGTCCGCACAGATACGCAGTATTTT. Encoded protein: CAWSVGEFVRTDTQYF.